The 17 T cell receptor beta chains given below trace back to one sample, sequenced in a study of T cell clones after liver transplantation. Measured with immunoSEQ multiplex PCR; TCRdb has only the in-frame clones, and not every one. The sample lists over 15,000 clones; 88% were seen once. The specimen comprised CD8+ T cells from blood, sampled before liver transplant. Source of these receptors: a human donor who received a liver transplant.

The chain combines TRBV28 with TRBJ2-7; D gene uncertain. With 2 bases removed from V and 9 bases from J, the gap between germline ends came to 17 bases. CDR1 is MDHEN and CDR2 is SYDVKM in the germline V gene. The CDR3 length is 14 residues. The DNA of the CDR3 is TGTGCCAGCAGTTTACGGGTCCGAGAGAAGGGGCAGTACTTC. This codes for CASSLRVREKGQYF.

This chain connects TRBV30 to TRBJ2-7, with unresolved D. CDR1 is GTSNPN and CDR2 is SVGIG in the germline V gene (reference sequence). V gave up 0 bases and J gave up 3 bases, with 9 bases separating them. The CDR3 is 13 residues long. CDR3 nucleotide sequence: TGTGCCTGGAGTGTTACAGATTACTACGAGCAGTACTTC. As protein: CAWSVTDYYEQYF.

In this sample, this clone turned up once. The CDR3 region is CASSLSTGGYEQYF. Written as DNA, the CDR3 is TGTGCCAGCAGTTTATCAACAGGTGGCTACGAGCAGTACTTC. This chain uses TRBV27 with TRBJ2-7, with D tentatively TRBD1 (5 bases). CDR3 length: 14 amino acids. Trimming took 0 bases from V and 3 from J, leaving 9 bases between them. The germline CDR1 and CDR2 sequences are MNHEY and SMNVEV (reference sequence).

The chain uses TRBV6-1 and TRBJ2-1; D is unclear. The V gene lost 4 bases and the J gene lost 0 bases, with 10 bases spanning the gap. Germline values: CDR1 MNHNS, CDR2 SASEGT. The CDR3 consists of 15 residues. The CDR3 reads CASSATQRSYNEQFF. DNA of the CDR3: TGTGCCAGCAGTGCCACCCAACGCTCCTACAATGAGCAGTTCTTC.

The chain carries TRBV13 and TRBJ2-7; TRBD1 matches 7 bases. This CDR3 spans 14 amino acids. Germline V gene sequence: CDR1 PRHDT, CDR2 FYEKMQ (reference sequence). V lost 0 bases, J lost 4 bases, and 3 bases stayed unmatched. Here the CDR3 reads CASSLGTTGYEQYF. As DNA, the CDR3 is TGTGCCAGCAGCTTAGGGACGACAGGGTACGAGCAGTACTTC.

This chain links TRBV7-6 with TRBJ2-7, with D unclear. V gave up 2 bases and J gave up 2 bases, with 4 bases separating them. The CDR3 totals 12 residues. Per the germline V gene, CDR1 is SGHVS and CDR2 is FNYEAQ. CDR3 protein: CASSLSAYEQYF. CDR3 nucleotides: TGTGCCAGCAGCTTATCCGCCTACGAGCAGTACTTC. Full variable domain (remainder filled in from reference TRBV7-6 and TRBJ2-7): GAGVSQSPRYKVTKRGQDVALRCDPISGHVSLYWYRQALGQGPEFLTYFNYEAQQDKSGLPNDRFSAERPEGSISTLTIQRTEQRDSAMYRCASSLSAYEQYFGPGTRLTVT.

This chain links TRBV28 with TRBJ2-7, with D perhaps matching TRBD2 (6 bases). Germline CDR1 MDHEN, CDR2 SYDVKM. Deletions cut 7 bases from V and 4 bases from J, with 23 bases between. CDR3 length: 16 residues. In DNA, the CDR3 is TGTGCCAGCACCTTGGGACTCTCTCCGAACTTATACGAGCAGTACTTC. This sequence encodes CASTLGLSPNLYEQYF. The whole variable domain, filled in from reference TRBV28 and TRBJ2-7, reads DVKVTQSSRYLVKRTGEKVFLECVQDMDHENMFWYRQDPGLGLRLIYFSYDVKMKEKGDIPEGYSVSREKKERFSLILESASTNQTSMYLCASTLGLSPNLYEQYFGPGTRLTVT.

The chain joins TRBV19 to TRBJ2-6, with 7 bases lining up with TRBD2. V gave up 9 bases and J gave up 1 base; unmatched junction bases: 21. The CDR3 spans 20 residues. The germline CDR1 and CDR2 sequences are LNHDA and SQIVND (reference sequence). The CDR3 sequence is CASLRGGEVTWPSGANVLTF. The CDR3 DNA is TGTGCCAGCCTTCGTGGGGGGGAGGTAACTTGGCCATCTGGGGCCAACGTCCTGACTTTC.

The chain links TRBV10-1 to TRBJ2-1; 13 bases agree with TRBD2. CDR1 is WNHNN and CDR2 is SYGVQD in the germline V gene (reference sequence). The CDR3 spans 18 residues. The V gene end was trimmed by 5 bases and the J gene end by 3 bases; junction bases not matched to a gene: 10. The chain's CDR3 is CASSWGLAGSLGYNEQFF. The DNA for the CDR3 is TGCGCCAGCAGTTGGGGACTAGCGGGAAGCCTAGGCTACAATGAGCAGTTCTTC.

In this sample, this clone turned up a few times. The chain joins TRBV19 to TRBJ2-3; 12 bases map to TRBD2. The CDR3 is made up of 17 amino acids. Germline CDR1 LNHDA, CDR2 SQIVND (reference sequence). After removal of 3 bases from V and 7 bases from J, the junction contained 11 bases not matched to a gene. The CDR3 spells CASSISSGTSGLYTQYF. CDR3 bases: TGTGCCAGTAGTATCTCCTCCGGGACTAGCGGGTTATATACGCAGTATTTT.

The V and J genes are TRBV27 and TRBJ1-1; D is undetermined. The CDR3 has 13 amino acids. Germline V gene sequence: CDR1 MNHEY, CDR2 SMNVEV (reference sequence). V lost 6 bases and J 2 bases, leaving 10 bases between the germline ends. The DNA of the CDR3 is TGTGCCAGCAGCCCTCTGGGAAACACTGAAGCTTTCTTT. Protein: CASSPLGNTEAFF.

The genes are TRBV7-8 and TRBJ1-1; D not resolved. Trimming left V 8 bases short and J 0 bases short, with 22 bases between. The CDR3 has 17 residues. The germline V gene has CDR1 SGHVS and CDR2 FQNEAQ. The CDR3 protein is CASGPPPGLGMNTEAFF. In nucleotides, the CDR3 is TGTGCCAGCGGGCCCCCCCCGGGGTTGGGGATGAACACTGAAGCTTTCTTT.

About this clone: Within the sample, other DNA sequences also encode this same CDR3. The chain employs TRBV7-9 and TRBJ2-7; D is undetermined. The V and J ends lost 6 bases and 3 bases respectively, with 6 bases between them. Per the germline V gene, CDR1 is SEHNR and CDR2 is FQNEAQ (reference sequence). This CDR3 has 11 amino acids. Here the CDR3 reads CASSSNYEQYF. Written as DNA, the CDR3 is TGTGCCAGCAGTTCCAACTACGAGCAGTACTTC.

This clone was observed once. This chain uses TRBV7-8 with TRBJ1-3, with 8 bases lining up with TRBD1. CDR1 is SGHVS and CDR2 is FQNEAQ in the germline V gene. The ends lost 1 base at V and 5 bases at J; junction bases unmatched: 4. CDR3 length: 15 residues. The CDR3 protein is CASSLGQGNRNTIYF. The CDR3 DNA reads as TGTGCCAGCAGCTTAGGACAGGGGAACCGAAACACCATATATTTT.

The chain has TRBV15 and TRBJ1-1; D ambiguous. The germline CDR1 and CDR2 sequences are LNHNV and YYDKDF (reference sequence). The CDR3 is 13 residues long. Trimming removed 0 bases from V and 6 bases from J, with 8 bases in between. The CDR3 protein is CATSREGKPEAFF. The CDR3 DNA is TGTGCCACCAGCAGAGAAGGGAAACCTGAAGCTTTCTTT.

The chain has TRBV4-1 and TRBJ2-7; D gene ambiguous. The CDR3 sequence is 13 residues long. Looked up from germline, CDR1 is MGHRA and CDR2 is YSYEKL. Trimming took 1 base from V and 4 from J, leaving 8 bases between them. CDR3 residues: CASSQGANYEQYF. In nucleotides, the CDR3 is TGCGCCAGCAGCCAAGGAGCTAATTACGAGCAGTACTTC.

The rearrangement uses TRBV29-1 and TRBJ2-1, with D tentatively TRBD1 (5 bases). The CDR3 consists of 13 residues. CDR1 and CDR2 (germline): SQVTM, ANQGSEA. Trimming took 4 bases from V and 7 from J, leaving 14 bases between them. Here the CDR3 DNA reads TGCAGCGTTGCAGGGCCATGGAAGAATGAGCAGTTCTTC. Its protein product is CSVAGPWKNEQFF.